This T cell receptor (beta chain) appears in the sequencing data of a study of blood T cell repertoires in COVID-19. This table comes from immunoSEQ multiplex PCR, and its TCRdb copy is limited to in-frame clones, with some not included. The sample has approximately 14,000 clones, roughly 84% seen once; the top ten hold under 35%. The J segment lost 1 base and the V segment lost 3 bases, leaving 17 bases of the junction unmatched. The germline V gene has CDR1 SGHVS and CDR2 FQNEAQ. The CDR3 sequence is 20 residues long. The chain has TRBV7-8 and TRBJ2-3, with 9 positions matching TRBD2. The receptor was derived from a man between 45 and 60 years old with active COVID-19. Specimen: peripheral blood. The CDR3 nucleotides are TGTGCCAGCAGCTTCCTCCTTTCTGGCCTAGCGGGGACTCGCACAGATACGCAGTATTTT. As protein: CASSFLLSGLAGTRTDTQYF.